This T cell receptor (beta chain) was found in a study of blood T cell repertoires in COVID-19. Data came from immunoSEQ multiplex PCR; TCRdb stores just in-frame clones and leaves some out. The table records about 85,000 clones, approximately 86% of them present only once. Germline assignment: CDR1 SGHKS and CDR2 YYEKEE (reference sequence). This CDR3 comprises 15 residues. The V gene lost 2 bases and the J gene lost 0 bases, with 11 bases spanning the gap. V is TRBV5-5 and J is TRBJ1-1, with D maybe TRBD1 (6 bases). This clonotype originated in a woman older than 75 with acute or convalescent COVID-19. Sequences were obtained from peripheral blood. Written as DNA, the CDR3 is TGTGCCAGCAGCTTCTTAAACAGGGTGAACACTGAAGCTTTCTTT. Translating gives CASSFLNRVNTEAFF.